A selection of T cell receptor beta chains follows, all from one sample in a study of T cells in Graves' hyperthyroidism and ophthalmopathy. MiXCR, applied by TCRdb to the multiplex PCR reads, yields one record per CDR3 protein. The table has some 570,000 distinct CDR3 sequences, approximately 17% seen once; the top ten hold approximately 15%. Sample: blood. Receptor source: a woman between 18 and 29 years old with Graves' ophthalmopathy. Each CDR3 is given with its conserved first and last residue. A D gene is named only where the DNA matches it firmly. Clone size, where shown, is once, few, many, or a class for clones that have expanded.

V,D,J,size,CDR3,DNA
TRBV4-3,NA,TRBJ1-4,NA,CASSQDPTNEKLFF,TGCGCCAGCAGCCAAGATCCGACGAATGAAAAACTGTTTTTT
TRBV24-1,TRBD2,TRBJ2-1,many,CARQRGPYSYNEQFF,TGTGCCAGACAGCGGGGGCCTTACTCCTACAATGAGCAGTTCTTC
TRBV6-1,TRBD2,TRBJ2-7,many,CASSEAPSGGSYEQYF,TGTGCCAGCAGTGAAGCCCCCAGCGGGGGATCGTACGAGCAGTACTTC
TRBV20-1,NA,TRBJ1-1,many,CSANRGVGTEAFF,TGCAGTGCTAATCGGGGAGTTGGGACTGAAGCTTTCTTT
TRBV7-6,NA,TRBJ2-1,many,CASSSARGSYNEQFF,TGTGCCAGCAGCTCGGCCCGGGGCTCCTACAATGAGCAGTTCTTC
TRBV6-6,TRBD2,TRBJ2-7,many,CASSYSVGTGTSGNEQYF,TGTGCCAGCAGTTACTCGGTGGGCACCGGGACTAGCGGGAACGAGCAGTACTTC
TRBV11-2,NA,TRBJ2-5,many,CASSLDRGGGQTQYF,TGTGCCAGCAGCTTAGATCGTGGCGGCGGGCAGACCCAGTACTTC
TRBV3-1,NA,TRBJ2-1,few,CASSQDLTNANEQFF,TGTGCCAGCAGCCAAGACCTGACTAACGCCAATGAGCAGTTCTTC
TRBV28,TRBD1,TRBJ1-6,NA,CASFRGHSPLHF,TGTGCCAGTTTCAGGGGGCATTCACCCCTCCACTTT
TRBV6-5,NA,TRBJ1-2,NA,CASSYSESYGYTF,TGTGCCAGCAGTTACTCTGAATCCTATGGCTACACCTTC
TRBV30,TRBD1,TRBJ1-3,many,CAWSEQGAPGNTIYF,TGTGCCTGGAGTGAGCAGGGGGCGCCTGGAAACACCATATATTTT
TRBV28,TRBD2,TRBJ2-7,many,CASSLSWTSGSYEQYF,TGTGCCAGCAGTTTGTCGTGGACTAGCGGATCCTACGAGCAGTACTTC
TRBV18,TRBD2,TRBJ2-1,many,CASSQRTSVGNEQFF,TGTGCCAGCTCACAGCGGACTAGCGTTGGGAATGAGCAGTTCTTC
TRBV19,NA,TRBJ1-5,NA,CASSPFPGVDNQPQHF,TGTGCCAGTAGTCCTTTCCCGGGGGTCGACAATCAGCCCCAGCATTTT
TRBV6-2/TRBV6-3,NA,TRBJ2-7,many,CASSGIAYEQYF,TGTGCCAGCAGTGGCATAGCCTACGAGCAGTACTTC
TRBV13,TRBD2,TRBJ2-5,NA,CASSPGTSGGGLQETQYF,TGTGCCAGCAGCCCGGGGACTAGCGGGGGGGGTCTCCAAGAGACCCAGTACTTC
TRBV7-9,TRBD2,TRBJ2-1,many,CASSLRTSGNYEQFF,TGTGCCAGCAGCTTACGGACTAGCGGGAACTATGAGCAGTTCTTC
TRBV2,NA,TRBJ1-5,many,CASSPGGRNQPQHF,TGTGCCAGCAGTCCGGGAGGACGCAATCAGCCCCAGCATTTT
TRBV5-6,TRBD1,TRBJ1-3,many,CASSRDRGGNTIYF,TGTGCCAGCAGTCGGGACAGGGGTGGAAACACCATATATTTT
TRBV12-3/TRBV12-4,NA,TRBJ2-7,NA,CASKNSGSYEQYF,TGTGCCAGCAAGAATAGCGGATCCTACGAGCAGTACTTC
TRBV20-1,NA,TRBJ1-6,many,CSASPGQLYNSPLHF,TGCAGTGCTAGTCCCGGACAGCTCTATAATTCACCCCTCCACTTT
TRBV20-1,TRBD1,TRBJ2-5,few,CSARDRQGQETQYF,TGCAGTGCTAGAGATCGACAGGGCCAAGAGACCCAGTACTTC
TRBV2,NA,TRBJ1-1,few,CAKQYEELNTEAFF,TGTGCCAAGCAGTACGAGGAGTTGAACACTGAAGCTTTCTTT
TRBV6-1,NA,TRBJ2-1,many,CASRFDSDEQFF,TGTGCCAGCAGATTCGACTCTGATGAGCAGTTCTTC
TRBV6-2/TRBV6-3,NA,TRBJ1-1,many,CASRPRETGTEAFF,TGTGCCAGCAGGCCGAGGGAAACGGGCACTGAAGCTTTCTTT
TRBV6-2/TRBV6-3,TRBD2,TRBJ2-1,many,CASSYSIAGYNEQFF,TGTGCCAGCAGTTACTCGATAGCGGGGTACAATGAGCAGTTCTTC
TRBV30,TRBD1,TRBJ2-7,few,CAWSAGGTFYEQYF,TGTGCCTGGAGTGCAGGGGGCACTTTCTACGAGCAGTACTTC
TRBV10-3,NA,TRBJ1-1,many,CAISEQGNTEAFF,TGTGCCATCAGTGAACAGGGGAACACTGAAGCTTTCTTT
TRBV13,NA,TRBJ2-3,many,CASSLGTVAADTQYF,TGTGCCAGCAGCTTAGGGACCGTAGCTGCAGATACGCAGTATTTT
TRBV20-1,TRBD1,TRBJ1-1,many,CSARSPTGDTEAFF,TGCAGTGCTAGATCGCCCACAGGGGACACTGAAGCTTTCTTT
TRBV7-3,NA,TRBJ2-1,many,CASSLSGGDLYNEQFF,TGTGCCAGCAGCTTAAGCGGCGGGGATCTCTACAATGAGCAGTTCTTC
TRBV6-1,NA,TRBJ1-2,many,CASSLRGAKNYGYTF,TGTGCCAGCAGCCTACGGGGGGCGAAGAACTATGGCTACACCTTC
TRBV10-2,NA,TRBJ2-5,many,CASSGTETQYF,TGCGCCAGCAGTGGTACAGAGACCCAGTACTTC
TRBV20-1,NA,TRBJ1-2,many,CSARDTDSYGYTF,TGCAGTGCTAGAGATACTGACAGCTATGGCTACACCTTC
TRBV6-1,NA,TRBJ1-2,many,CASSEQWTSNYGYTF,TGTGCCAGCAGTGAACAGTGGACCTCTAACTATGGCTACACCTTC
TRBV10-3,NA,TRBJ2-1,many,CAISEFQADYNEQFF,TGTGCCATCAGTGAGTTCCAAGCGGACTACAATGAGCAGTTCTTC
TRBV7-3,TRBD2,TRBJ2-1,few,CASSFTAGGRDEQFF,TGTGCCAGCAGCTTTACCGCGGGGGGCAGGGATGAGCAGTTCTTC
TRBV3-2,NA,TRBJ2-4,few,CASSQGGGNKNIQYF,TGTGCCAGCAGCCAAGGGGGCGGGAACAAAAACATTCAGTACTTC
TRBV27,NA,TRBJ2-3,NA,CASSYVGGDTQYF,TGTGCCAGCAGTTACGTAGGGGGAGATACGCAGTATTTT
TRBV29-1,NA,TRBJ1-1,few,CSVESQMNTEAFF,TGCAGCGTTGAGAGTCAGATGAACACTGAAGCTTTCTTT
TRBV7-3,TRBD1,TRBJ2-1,many,CASSLGTGAGDEQFF,TGTGCCAGCAGCTTGGGGACAGGGGCCGGGGATGAGCAGTTCTTC
TRBV12-5,NA,TRBJ2-5,NA,CASGLEGEETQYF,TGTGCTAGTGGTTTGGAGGGGGAAGAGACCCAGTACTTC
TRBV6-1,NA,TRBJ1-5,few,CASTSGLGNQPQHF,TGTGCCAGCACCTCAGGGCTGGGCAATCAGCCCCAGCATTTT
TRBV7-3,NA,TRBJ2-6,NA,CASSLKGAGVGANVLTF,TGTGCCAGCAGCTTAAAAGGCGCAGGGGTTGGGGCCAACGTCCTGACTTTC
TRBV7-9,NA,TRBJ1-4,NA,CASSRSQKEKLFF,TGTGCCAGCAGCCGGTCCCAGAAAGAAAAACTGTTTTTT
TRBV28,NA,TRBJ1-2,many,CASSGSGVGYTF,TGTGCCAGCAGCGGCTCAGGGGTCGGCTACACCTTC
TRBV6-1,NA,TRBJ1-5,NA,CASSRSSDQPQHF,TGTGCCAGCAGCCGGTCCTCGGATCAGCCCCAGCATTTT
TRBV12-5,NA,TRBJ2-3,NA,CASGLSSKRDTRYF,TGTGCTAGTGGTTTAAGCTCTAAAAGGGATACGCGGTATTTT
TRBV7-8,NA,TRBJ2-3,many,CASSLIGTQRTDTQYF,TGTGCCAGCAGCTTAATAGGGACTCAACGCACAGATACGCAGTATTTT
TRBV7-9,TRBD2,TRBJ2-3,NA,CASSPLGGGLAGGWRSDTQYF,TGTGCCAGCAGCCCCCTCGGGGGTGGACTAGCGGGAGGGTGGAGGTCAGATACGCAGTATTTT
TRBV4-3,TRBD2,TRBJ2-3,few,CASSQEWTSGSLVPDTQYF,TGCGCCAGCAGCCAAGAGTGGACTAGCGGGAGTCTAGTACCAGATACGCAGTATTTT
TRBV19,NA,TRBJ1-2,few,CASSTFLEYGYTF,TGTGCCAGTAGTACCTTCCTGGAGTATGGCTACACCTTC
TRBV27,TRBD1,TRBJ1-1,many,CASRDRGPGNTEAFF,TGTGCCAGTAGGGACAGGGGGCCTGGGAACACTGAAGCTTTCTTT
TRBV7-3,NA,TRBJ2-2,many,CASSRDGSNTGELFF,TGTGCCAGCAGCCGGGACGGATCGAACACCGGGGAGCTGTTTTTT
TRBV18,NA,TRBJ2-2,NA,CASSPPVANTGELFF,TGTGCCAGCTCACCACCGGTAGCGAACACCGGGGAGCTGTTTTTT
TRBV4-1,TRBD2,TRBJ2-7,NA,CASSQDRGSGGYEQYF,TGCGCCAGCAGCCAAGATCGGGGTAGCGGGGGCTACGAGCAGTACTTC